The rows below give T cell receptor beta chains drawn from one sample of a study of blood T cell repertoires in COVID-19. Sequencing used immunoSEQ multiplex PCR; TCRdb keeps in-frame clones, though not all of them. The sample contains roughly 65,000 clones, under 95% of which appear only once. Input material: peripheral blood. The source is a man between 70 and 80 years old with active COVID-19. Both conserved end residues are part of each CDR3. D genes are given only for firm matches. Clone size is stated in some rows and not others, as once, few, many or a class when expanded.

D gene: .; V gene: TRBV5-1; J gene: TRBJ2-1; clone size: .; CDR3 DNA: TGCGCCAGCAGCTCGAGGGCGGGGTATGAGCAGTTCTTC; CDR3 protein: CASSSRAGYEQFF
D gene: .; V gene: TRBV18; J gene: TRBJ2-6; clone size: .; CDR3 DNA: TGTGCCAGCTCACCTGCAGGGTTCTCTGGGGCCAACGTCCTGACTTTC; CDR3 protein: CASSPAGFSGANVLTF
D gene: TRBD1; V gene: TRBV19; J gene: TRBJ1-4; clone size: .; CDR3 DNA: TGTGCCACCTCCGTAGGGGGCGGAAATGAAAAACTGTTTTTT; CDR3 protein: CATSVGGGNEKLFF
D gene: TRBD1; V gene: TRBV5-1; J gene: TRBJ2-1; clone size: .; CDR3 DNA: TGCGCCAGCAGCTTGGGGGACAGGGGGGATCTCCGAGAGCAGTTCTTC; CDR3 protein: CASSLGDRGDLREQFF
D gene: TRBD2; V gene: TRBV7-2; J gene: TRBJ2-3; clone size: .; CDR3 DNA: TGTGCCAGCAGCTTAGCTACTAGCGGGGGTGGTACGCAGTATTTT; CDR3 protein: CASSLATSGGGTQYF
D gene: TRBD1; V gene: TRBV10-3; J gene: TRBJ2-6; clone size: .; CDR3 DNA: TGTGCCATCAGTGCCGGGACAGGGGACTCTGGGGCCAACGTCCTGACTTTC; CDR3 protein: CAISAGTGDSGANVLTF
D gene: .; V gene: TRBV10-3; J gene: TRBJ2-1; clone size: .; CDR3 DNA: TGTGCCATCGGCGGGACTCCCAATGGGCAGTTCTTC; CDR3 protein: CAIGGTPNGQFF
D gene: TRBD1; V gene: TRBV6-5; J gene: TRBJ2-7; clone size: .; CDR3 DNA: TGTGCCAGCAGTTATTATACAGGGGGAGGCGAGCAGTACTTC; CDR3 protein: CASSYYTGGGEQYF
D gene: TRBD1; V gene: TRBV18; J gene: TRBJ1-6; clone size: .; CDR3 DNA: TGTGCCAGCTCTCCAGGGGGCGCGAATAATTCACCCCTCCACTTT; CDR3 protein: CASSPGGANNSPLHF
D gene: TRBD1; V gene: TRBV11-2; J gene: TRBJ2-3; clone size: .; CDR3 DNA: TGTGCCAGCAGCCCCGGCCAGGGGGCATTCACAGATACGCAGTATTTT; CDR3 protein: CASSPGQGAFTDTQYF
D gene: TRBD2; V gene: TRBV5-4; J gene: TRBJ2-1; clone size: .; CDR3 DNA: TGTGCCAGCAGCTTGCCGGGACTAAATACAAACAATGAGCAGTTCTTC; CDR3 protein: CASSLPGLNTNNEQFF
D gene: TRBD1; V gene: TRBV7-9; J gene: TRBJ1-6; clone size: .; CDR3 DNA: TGTGCCAGCATTCCACAGGGGACTAATTCACCCCTCCACTTT; CDR3 protein: CASIPQGTNSPLHF
D gene: .; V gene: TRBV15; J gene: TRBJ1-2; clone size: .; CDR3 DNA: TGTGCCACCAGCAGAGACAGGGCGACCTATGGCTACACCTTC; CDR3 protein: CATSRDRATYGYTF
D gene: TRBD1; V gene: TRBV2; J gene: TRBJ1-1; clone size: .; CDR3 DNA: TGTGCCAGCAGGCGACAGGGGGCGAGCACTGAAGCTTTCTTT; CDR3 protein: CASRRQGASTEAFF
D gene: .; V gene: TRBV9; J gene: TRBJ1-2; clone size: .; CDR3 DNA: TGTGCCAGCAGCGTAGCTCTGGAGGGTGGCTACACCTTC; CDR3 protein: CASSVALEGGYTF
D gene: .; V gene: TRBV2; J gene: TRBJ1-2; clone size: .; CDR3 DNA: TGTGCCAGCAGCGAAGCGCGGGGGTCGAGGGGCTACACCTTC; CDR3 protein: CASSEARGSRGYTF
D gene: .; V gene: TRBV21-1; J gene: TRBJ1-4; clone size: .; CDR3 DNA: TGTGCCAGCTGCGGGACTAATGAAAAACTGTTTTTT; CDR3 protein: CASCGTNEKLFF
D gene: TRBD1; V gene: TRBV7-9; J gene: TRBJ1-2; clone size: .; CDR3 DNA: TGTGCCAGCAGCCTAGACAGGGATCGCAACTATGGCTACACCTTC; CDR3 protein: CASSLDRDRNYGYTF
D gene: TRBD1; V gene: TRBV29-1; J gene: TRBJ2-5; clone size: .; CDR3 DNA: TGCAGCGTTGGGGACAGGGGGCAGACCCAGTACTTC; CDR3 protein: CSVGDRGQTQYF
D gene: TRBD1; V gene: TRBV6-1; J gene: TRBJ1-2; clone size: .; CDR3 DNA: TGTGCCAGCAGTGAAGCGCAGGGGGCTCGTGGCTACACCTTC; CDR3 protein: CASSEAQGARGYTF
D gene: .; V gene: TRBV5-1; J gene: TRBJ1-1; clone size: .; CDR3 DNA: TGCGCCAGCAGCGGGACAAGCCCATCGCTTGAAGCTTTCTTT; CDR3 protein: CASSGTSPSLEAFF
D gene: TRBD1; V gene: TRBV6-6; J gene: TRBJ1-6; clone size: .; CDR3 DNA: TGTGCCAGCAGCCTTACAGGGGGGAATAATTCACCCCTCCACTTT; CDR3 protein: CASSLTGGNNSPLHF
D gene: TRBD2; V gene: TRBV4-1; J gene: TRBJ2-3; clone size: .; CDR3 DNA: TGCGCCAGCAGCCAATTTACTAGCGGGGGATATACGCAGTATTTT; CDR3 protein: CASSQFTSGGYTQYF
D gene: .; V gene: TRBV18; J gene: TRBJ2-5; clone size: .; CDR3 DNA: TGTGCCAGCTCACCAACCAGGGTGGAAGAGACCCAGTACTTC; CDR3 protein: CASSPTRVEETQYF
D gene: .; V gene: TRBV19; J gene: TRBJ2-7; clone size: .; CDR3 DNA: TGTGCCAGTAGTATTGGGGCAGCATCCCCGGGCGAGCAGTACTTC; CDR3 protein: CASSIGAASPGEQYF
D gene: .; V gene: TRBV3-1/TRBV3-2; J gene: TRBJ2-5; clone size: once; CDR3 DNA: TGTGCCAGCAGCCAGATAGGGGGCGGGATGTTTCGGGAGACCCAGTACTTC; CDR3 protein: CASSQIGGGMFRETQYF
D gene: .; V gene: TRBV6-5; J gene: TRBJ1-6; clone size: .; CDR3 DNA: TGTGCCAGCAGTTCCGTTGGTAGTTCACCCCTCCACTTT; CDR3 protein: CASSSVGSSPLHF